Listed below are T cell receptor beta chains from one sample, sequenced in a study of blood T cell repertoires in COVID-19. The table came from immunoSEQ multiplex PCR; TCRdb's copy has only in-frame clones and leaves some out. The repertoire has about 56,000 clones, about 91% of them found once; the top ten carry around 45%. Sequenced: peripheral blood. These receptors were obtained from a woman aged 55-70 years with COVID-19, enrolled during active disease. Both conserved end residues are part of each CDR3. The D gene is left open where the match is weak. Rows may omit the clone size; those that give it use once, few, many or a size class.

clone_size,d_call,v_call,j_call,cdr3_length,cdr3_nt,cdr3_aa
.,TRBD1,TRBV11-3,TRBJ1-1,13,TGTGCCAGCAGGGGACAGGCGGGCACTGAAGCTTTCTTT,CASRGQAGTEAFF
.,.,TRBV7-9,TRBJ1-1,13,TGTGCCAGCAGCTTGGGACATAACACTGAAGCTTTCTTT,CASSLGHNTEAFF
.,TRBD2,TRBV25-1,TRBJ2-1,14,TGTGCCTCATCGGCGGAGCGGGAAGCCGGTGAGCAGTTCTTC,CASSAEREAGEQFF
.,TRBD1,TRBV12-3/TRBV12-4,TRBJ1-6,13,TGTGCCAGCACCGGACAGGCGGGGTCACCCCTCCACTTT,CASTGQAGSPLHF
.,.,TRBV4-3,TRBJ1-1,12,TGCGCCAGCAGCGTCTCAGGCAGAGAAGCTTTCTTT,CASSVSGREAFF
.,.,TRBV5-4,TRBJ2-4,13,TGTGCCAGCACACAGGGTAACAAAAACATTCAGTACTTC,CASTQGNKNIQYF
.,TRBD1,TRBV4-1,TRBJ1-2,15,TGCGCCAGCAGCCCGACAGGGGGAGGAAGTGATGGCTACACCTTC,CASSPTGGGSDGYTF
.,TRBD2,TRBV29-1,TRBJ2-5,13,TGCAGCGTTGAAGATAGCGGGCAAGAGACCCAGTACTTC,CSVEDSGQETQYF
.,.,TRBV27,TRBJ1-3,14,TGTGCCAGCAGGGACGTGGGGCCTGGAAACACCATATATTTT,CASRDVGPGNTIYF
.,.,TRBV6-5,TRBJ1-5,14,TGTGCCAGCAGTTACTCGAGCAGCAATCAGCCCCAGCATTTT,CASSYSSSNQPQHF
.,TRBD1,TRBV11-2,TRBJ2-7,16,TGTGCCAGCAGCGTAGACGGGACAGGGGGGTTTTACGAGCAGTACTTC,CASSVDGTGGFYEQYF
.,.,TRBV19,TRBJ1-1,14,TGTGCCAGTAGTATAGACAGGGGGAACACTGAAGCTTTCTTT,CASSIDRGNTEAFF
.,.,TRBV5-5,TRBJ2-1,13,TGTGCCAGCAGCTTGGGCAGGGGCGATGAGCAGTTCTTC,CASSLGRGDEQFF
.,.,TRBV9,TRBJ1-1,14,TGTGCCAGCAGCAGACGACTAGAGAGCACTGAAGCTTTCTTT,CASSRRLESTEAFF
.,TRBD1,TRBV5-4,TRBJ2-5,14,TGTGCCAGCAGATCGGGACAGCACCAAGAGACCCAGTACTTC,CASRSGQHQETQYF
few,.,TRBV7-9,TRBJ1-2,13,TGTGCCAGCATAGGTCCCCAGGGAAGTGGCTACACCTTC,CASIGPQGSGYTF
few,.,TRBV29-1,TRBJ1-2,11,TGCAGCGTTGTGAGCATCGATGGCTACACCTTC,CSVVSIDGYTF
.,.,TRBV6-5,TRBJ2-7,16,TGTGCCAGCAGTTACTCGAAGTCTAGCGAAAACTACGAGCAGTACTTC,CASSYSKSSENYEQYF
.,.,TRBV4-1,TRBJ1-1,14,TGCGCCAGCAGCCAGGCTCATAGAGGGACTGAAGCTTTCTTT,CASSQAHRGTEAFF
.,.,TRBV11-2,TRBJ1-1,14,TGTGCCAGCAGCTTAAATGGGGGCTTCACTGAAGCTTTCTTT,CASSLNGGFTEAFF
.,.,TRBV7-2,TRBJ2-1,16,TGTGCCAGCAGCTTAAGAGCGGCTACATCCTACAATGAGCAGTTCTTC,CASSLRAATSYNEQFF
.,TRBD1,TRBV18,TRBJ1-2,13,TGTGCCAGCCGACAGGGGGGTAACTATGGCTACACCTTC,CASRQGGNYGYTF
.,.,TRBV19,TRBJ1-1,14,TGTGCCAGTAGTATCGGGGGTAGGAACACTGAAGCTTTCTTT,CASSIGGRNTEAFF
.,TRBD2,TRBV6-6,TRBJ2-7,15,TGTGCCAGCAGTCAAAGCGGGAGCTACTCCTACGAGCAGTACTTC,CASSQSGSYSYEQYF
.,TRBD2,TRBV20-1,TRBJ2-1,16,TGCAGTGCTAGTGGGTCTAGCGGGGGTAGGGGCAATGAGCAGTTCTTC,CSASGSSGGRGNEQFF
.,TRBD2,TRBV9,TRBJ2-1,17,TGTGCCAGCAGCGACCCCCCGTATGGACTAGCGGGAAATGAGCAGTTCTTC,CASSDPPYGLAGNEQFF
.,.,TRBV30,TRBJ2-2,13,TGTGCCTACGGGGGAGGACTCACCGGGGAGCTGTTTTTT,CAYGGGLTGELFF
.,TRBD1,TRBV24-1,TRBJ2-5,15,TGTGCCACCAGTGGCCGCGGACAGGGTCTAGAGACCCAGTACTTC,CATSGRGQGLETQYF
.,.,TRBV4-1,TRBJ2-2,15,TGCGCCAGCAGCCAAAGGCTAGATGGGACCGGGGAGCTGTTTTTT,CASSQRLDGTGELFF
.,.,TRBV5-8,TRBJ1-1,13,TGTGCCAGCAGCCCGCGATTGAACACTGAAGCTTTCTTT,CASSPRLNTEAFF
.,TRBD1,TRBV28,TRBJ1-4,14,TGTGCCAGCAGTTTAGACAGGGTTAATGAAAAACTGTTTTTT,CASSLDRVNEKLFF
few,.,TRBV28,TRBJ1-1,16,TGTGCCAGCAGTCTCTTCTCCCTAGGTCCGACGCAAGAAGCTTTCTTT,CASSLFSLGPTQEAFF
few,.,TRBV29-1,TRBJ2-1,11,TGCAGCGGCGGACTATACAATGAGCAGTTCTTC,CSGGLYNEQFF
once,.,TRBV6-6,TRBJ2-1,14,TGTGCCAGCAGTATCGGGACTGGTTACAATGAGCAGTTCTTC,CASSIGTGYNEQFF
once,TRBD1,TRBV14,TRBJ2-7,15,TGTGCCAGCAGCGATCCCGGGACAGGAACCTACGAGCAGTACTTC,CASSDPGTGTYEQYF
.,TRBD1,TRBV30,TRBJ1-6,16,TGTGCCTGGAGTGCTGACAGGGGAGGCAACAATTCACCCCTCCACTTT,CAWSADRGGNNSPLHF
.,.,TRBV6-2/TRBV6-3,TRBJ2-1,13,TGTGCCAGCAGTCTGGGTTTCCCGGGTGAGCAGTTCTTC,CASSLGFPGEQFF
few,.,TRBV11-2,TRBJ2-1,14,TGTGCCAGCAGACCAGTGGACAGCTACAATGAGCAGTTCTTC,CASRPVDSYNEQFF
.,TRBD2,TRBV27,TRBJ2-1,14,TGTGCCAGCAGTCCGACGATGGGGGGGATTGAGCAGTTCTTC,CASSPTMGGIEQFF
.,.,TRBV7-9,TRBJ1-1,15,TGTGCCAGCAGCTTAGCGGACGGGAGGAACACTGAAGCTTTCTTT,CASSLADGRNTEAFF
.,.,TRBV7-9,TRBJ1-1,13,TGTGCCAGCAGCTTAGTAGTGAACACTGAAGCTTTCTTT,CASSLVVNTEAFF
.,.,TRBV7-6,TRBJ1-1,13,TGTGCCAGCAGCTCCTGGGACAACCCTGGCGCTTTCTTT,CASSSWDNPGAFF
few,.,TRBV25-1,TRBJ1-2,13,TGTGCCAGCACCCCCGGGGAGGGGCTTGGCTACACCTTC,CASTPGEGLGYTF
.,TRBD2,TRBV19,TRBJ2-3,15,TGTGCCAGTAGTATAGCGGGCGGGAGTTTAGATACGCAGTATTTT,CASSIAGGSLDTQYF
.,TRBD2,TRBV20-1,TRBJ2-1,16,TGCAGTGCTAGTTCCCTAGCGGGGGGGTCCTCGAGTGAGCAGTTCTTC,CSASSLAGGSSSEQFF
.,.,TRBV5-4,TRBJ2-3,15,TGTGCCAGCAGCTTGAAACAGGCTAGCACAGATACGCAGTATTTT,CASSLKQASTDTQYF
once,.,TRBV2,TRBJ1-2,15,TGTGCCAGCAGTACCTTTACCGGGAATAACTATGGCTACACCTTC,CASSTFTGNNYGYTF
.,TRBD2,TRBV19,TRBJ2-5,16,TGTGCCAGTAGTCCCGGACTAGAAGGCTATCAAGAGACCCAGTACTTC,CASSPGLEGYQETQYF
.,.,TRBV5-6,TRBJ1-6,15,TGTGCCAGCAGCTTGGTAGGGGCTCAATATTCACCCCTCCACTTT,CASSLVGAQYSPLHF
.,TRBD1,TRBV28,TRBJ1-2,14,TGTGCCAGCACCTACTTTTGGCAGGGGGGAGGCTACACCTTC,CASTYFWQGGGYTF
.,TRBD1,TRBV7-2,TRBJ2-7,15,TGTGCCAGCAGCGCCCAGACAGGGGAGTGGTACGAGCAGTACTTC,CASSAQTGEWYEQYF
.,TRBD2,TRBV5-1,TRBJ2-7,15,TGCGCCAGCAGCTCGGAGGCGGGAGGGCCCCGCGAGCAGTACTTC,CASSSEAGGPREQYF
.,.,TRBV4-3,TRBJ1-1,16,TGCGCCAGCAGCCAAGGCAGGGCCGGTCGGAACACTGAAGCTTTCTTT,CASSQGRAGRNTEAFF
.,TRBD1,TRBV19,TRBJ1-4,14,TGTGCCAGTAGTAATCCCGGACAGGTCCAAAAACTGTTTTTT,CASSNPGQVQKLFF
.,.,TRBV20-1,TRBJ1-1,10,TGCAGTGCCCTTGGCCCTTCAGCTTTCTTT,CSALGPSAFF